The sequence of this T cell receptor beta chain was determined in a study of a mutant IDH1 vaccine in newly diagnosed glioma. About the research overall: It was radiotherapy, temozolomide, or both that patients received previously, with most receiving both. The study, taken as a whole, reports: Variations in leading peripheral T cell clonotypes appeared to have no connection with pseudoprogression. Of all patients, 93.3% showed vaccine-induced immune responses.

To note about this clone: No antigen is known for it.

The time point was: week 5, during vaccination. In every dose of vaccine, 300 ug of mutant IDH1 20-mer peptide was given alongside topical imiquimod. Clones were read by immunoSEQ multiplex PCR, and TCRdb kept only the in-frame ones, dropping some. The repertoire holds about 26,000 clones, with roughly three quarters as singletons. The sample in question was PBMCs, obtained from a glioma patient whose treatment included an IDH1 peptide vaccine. This clonotype originated in a middle-aged man with glioma. Some clones in this sample may be carry-over from other donors' samples.

The CDR3 nucleotides are TGTGCCAGCAGCGTAGACGGGCGATACGAGCAGTACTTC. Amino acids: CASSVDGRYEQYF. The chain uses TRBV9 and TRBJ2-7; D gene uncertain. The germline V and J ends were trimmed by 0 bases and 4 bases, with 8 bases remaining between them. The CDR3 is made up of 13 amino acids. Germline-derived CDR1 and CDR2 are SGDLS and YYNGEE. Together with reference TRBV9 and TRBJ2-7, the CDR3 gives the full variable domain: DSGVTQTPKHLITATGQRVTLRCSPRSGDLSVYWYQQSLDQGLQFLIQYYNGEERAKGNILERFSAQQFPDLHSELNLSSLELGDSALYFCASSVDGRYEQYFGPGTRLTVT.